Listed here are 30 T cell receptor beta chains from one sample, sequenced in a study of T-cell memory formation after mild COVID-19. TCRdb reprocessed the 5' RACE reads via MiXCR and lists one record per CDR3 protein. The repertoire consists of roughly 280,000 distinct CDR3 sequences, with 15% to 20% occurring once and the leading ten covering roughly 20%. Sequencing was performed on PBMCs or a T cell subset sorted from them (not recorded which). The receptor set was obtained from a young man who had mild COVID-19 (a few samples of this study predate the infection). Cell type and time point are not known.

This clonotype was observed a handful of times. This chain joins TRBV5-1 and TRBJ2-7; 11 bases fit TRBD1. This CDR3 has 15 amino acids. Trimming removed 2 bases from V and 4 bases from J; junction bases left unmatched: 5. The germline V gene has CDR1 SGHRS and CDR2 YFSETQ. CDR3 DNA sequence: TGCGCCAGCAGCTTCGGGACAGGGGGGATGTACGAGCAGTACTTC. It codes for CASSFGTGGMYEQYF.

This clonotype was counted only a few times. This chain links TRBV11-2 with TRBJ2-2; D uncertain. Germline V CDR1 and CDR2: SGHAT, FQNNGV. The CDR3 loop spans 13 amino acids. V dropped 4 bases and J dropped 5 bases, with 8 bases sitting between them. The CDR3: CASSYASTGELFF. DNA of the CDR3: TGTGCCAGCAGCTACGCATCGACCGGGGAGCTGTTTTTT.

The CDR3 DNA is TGTGCCAGCAGCCTTCGGACAGGGTCCAGCACAGATACGCAGTATTTT. It specifies CASSLRTGSSTDTQYF. V and J are TRBV11-2 and TRBJ2-3; 8 nucleotides align to TRBD1. The CDR3 totals 16 residues. Trimming removed 5 bases from V and 0 bases from J; junction bases left unmatched: 7. Germline assignment: CDR1 SGHAT and CDR2 FQNNGV.

The rearrangement uses TRBV5-1 and TRBJ2-3; D could derive from TRBD1 or TRBD2 (5 bases each). This CDR3 is built from 14 residues. Trimming stripped 2 bases from V and 2 bases from J, with 9 bases between. The V gene's germline CDR1 is SGHRS and CDR2 YFSETQ. Here the CDR3 reads CASSFGGTTDTQYF. CDR3 DNA: TGCGCCAGCAGCTTTGGGGGAACCACAGATACGCAGTATTTT.

The chain links TRBV4-1 to TRBJ2-3; TRBD1 might be the D (6 bases). The CDR3 contains 14 residues. The germline V and J ends were trimmed by 4 bases and 8 bases, with 16 bases remaining between them. CDR1 is MGHRA and CDR2 is YSYEKL in the germline V gene. CDR3 sequence reads: CASSPWTVGATQYF. DNA for the CDR3: TGCGCCAGCAGCCCTTGGACAGTGGGGGCTACGCAGTATTTT.

In its sample, this clonotype was seen a few times. V usage is TRBV7-9 and J usage is TRBJ2-1; TRBD1 might be the D (6 bases). The length of the CDR3 is 13 residues. V gave up 7 bases and J gave up 8 bases, with 15 bases separating them. CDR1 SEHNR and CDR2 FQNEAQ come from the germline V gene (reference sequence). DNA of the CDR3: TGTGCCAGCATGACAGGTCCGGTTGATGAGCAGTTCTTC. Protein product: CASMTGPVDEQFF.

In regard to this clonotype: Compared with germline, one end of the junction differs, possibly owing to a read error. The chain uses TRBV7-7 and TRBJ1-3, with D unclear. The CDR3 is 15 amino acids. CDR1 SSHAT and CDR2 FNYEAQ come from the germline V gene (reference sequence). The CDR3 region has the DNA TGTGCTAGCAGCTTAGACGTCCGCTCTGGAAACACCATATATTTT. Its translation is CASSLDVRSGNTIYF.

There are a few counts of this clonotype. The CDR3 DNA follows: TGCGCCAGCAGCTTAACTCCGACAGGGGACTATGGCTACACCTTC. This gives the protein CASSLTPTGDYGYTF. The V gene is TRBV5-1, the J gene TRBJ1-2; TRBD1 matches 8 bases. CDR3 length equals 15 residues. The germline V gene has CDR1 SGHRS and CDR2 YFSETQ. V was pared by 2 bases and J by 3 bases, with 6 bases of the junction left unmatched.

As for this clonotype: One end of the junction varies from germline; a read error may be responsible. The rearrangement uses TRBV19 and TRBJ2-7; 10 bases are shared with TRBD1. This CDR3 spans 15 amino acids. Germline V gene sequence: CDR1 LNHDA, CDR2 SQIVND (reference sequence). CDR3 DNA sequence: TGTGCCAGTAGTCTAGACAGGGGGCAGACCTACGAGCAGTACTTC. It codes for CASSLDRGQTYEQYF. The full variable domain, rest sourced from reference TRBV19 and TRBJ2-7, is DGGITQSPKYLFRKEGQNVTLSCEQNLNHDAMYWYRQDPGQGLRLIYYSQIVNDFQKGDIAEGYSVSREKKESFPLTVTSAQKNPTAFYLCASSLDRGQTYEQYFGPGTRLTVT.

The chain recombines TRBV28 with TRBJ2-5; TRBD2 might be the D (6 bases). CDR3 length: 14 amino acids. The germline CDR1 and CDR2 sequences are MDHEN and SYDVKM. Between the trimmed V and J ends, which lost 5 bases and 2 bases, there was a span of 12 bases. The CDR3 DNA is TGTGCCAGCAGTGGGGACTTGAGACAAGAGACCCAGTACTTC. Amino acids: CASSGDLRQETQYF.

The CDR3 loop reads CASRVSYGYTF. The CDR3 coding sequence is TGTGCCAGCAGGGTTTCCTATGGCTACACCTTC. The chain carries TRBV12-3 or TRBV12-4 and TRBJ1-2; D is ambiguous. The ends were cut back, 6 bases at V and 4 bases at J, with 6 bases in the middle. The CDR3 contains 11 residues.

The genes are TRBV5-6 and TRBJ2-5; 9 nucleotides align to TRBD1. The ends lost 4 bases at V and 5 bases at J; junction bases unmatched: 9. Germline V gene data show CDR1 as SGHDT and CDR2 as YYEEEE. CDR3 length equals 15 residues. Here the CDR3 DNA reads TGTGCCAGCAGCCGTCGGACAGGGGCGGGCGAGACCCAGTACTTC. As protein: CASSRRTGAGETQYF.

This sequence joins TRBV29-1 and TRBJ2-1; D possibly corresponds to TRBD1 (6 bases). The CDR3 sequence is 14 residues long. V was cut by 4 bases and J by 1 base, with 11 bases left in between. Germline CDR1 reads SQVTM; CDR2 reads ANQGSEA. Here the CDR3 DNA reads TGCAGCGTTGTAGGGGGTCTTTCCTACAATGAGCAGTTCTTC. As protein: CSVVGGLSYNEQFF.

In its sample, this clonotype was seen a few times. This chain links TRBV7-3 with TRBJ2-1; D not resolved. In germline, CDR1 is SGHTA, CDR2 FQGTGA. The V end was cut by 1 base, the J end by 2 bases, with 12 bases between. The CDR3 runs 16 residues. The CDR3 spells CASSLIPGLAYNEQFF. As DNA, the CDR3 is TGTGCCAGCAGCTTAATTCCGGGTTTAGCCTACAATGAGCAGTTCTTC.

The V gene is TRBV7-2, the J gene TRBJ2-7; 12 bases map to TRBD2. In germline, CDR1 is SGHTA, CDR2 FQGNSA. The J segment lost 2 bases and the V segment lost 3 bases, leaving 8 bases of the junction unmatched. CDR3 length equals 17 residues. CDR3 region: CASSLSGLAGSAYEQYF. CDR3 in DNA: TGTGCCAGCAGCTTGAGTGGACTAGCGGGATCTGCCTACGAGCAGTACTTC.

This CDR3 is CASSHHPNTEAFF. The CDR3 coding sequence is TGTGCCAGCAGCCACCACCCGAACACTGAAGCTTTCTTT. The J gene is TRBJ1-1, the V gene TRBV5-6, with D unclear. The V end was cut by 4 bases, the J end by 1 base, with 8 bases between. There are 13 residues in the CDR3. Germline values: CDR1 SGHDT, CDR2 YYEEEE.

This clonotype was found a few times. The J gene is TRBJ2-3, the V gene TRBV6-5; D gene uncertain. Trimming took 2 bases from V and 6 from J, leaving 6 bases between them. The germline gives CDR1 MNHEY, CDR2 SVGAGI. The CDR3 has 12 residues. DNA for the CDR3: TGTGCCAGCAGTTACAATAGGGATACGCAGTATTTT. Amino acids: CASSYNRDTQYF.

In this sample, this clonotype turned up a few times. The V call is TRBV11-2, the J call TRBJ2-3; 8 nucleotides match TRBD2. CDR1 and CDR2 from the germline V gene are SGHAT and FQNNGV. The CDR3 loop spans 14 amino acids. Germline trimming cut 6 bases from V and 5 bases from J; bases unmatched to any gene: 7. CDR3 residues: CASRRTGGRDTQYF. The CDR3, as DNA: TGTGCCAGCAGGCGTACGGGGGGGCGAGATACGCAGTATTTT.

Worth noting for this clonotype: One junction end does not reproduce the germline sequence, and a read error may be involved. The gene calls are TRBV7-3 and TRBJ1-6; TRBD1 aligns across 7 bases. The germline V gene encodes CDR1 SGHTA and CDR2 FQGTGA. This CDR3 region has 14 residues. This chain's CDR3 is CASSQGTVNSPLNF. DNA for the CDR3: TGTGCCAGCAGCCAGGGGACAGTAAATTCACCCCTCAACTTT. The full variable domain, with the rest looked up from reference TRBV7-3 and TRBJ1-6, is GAGVSQTPSNKVTEKGKYVELRCDPISGHTALYWYRQSLGQGPEFLIYFQGTGAADDSGLPNDRFFAVRPEGSVSTLKIQRTERGDSAVYLCASSQGTVNSPLNFGNGTRLTVT.

This chain uses TRBV6-6 with TRBJ2-3, with a tentative D call TRBD2 (7 bases). The V gene's germline CDR1 is MNHNY and CDR2 SVGAGI (reference sequence). V shed 7 bases and J shed 6 bases, with 14 bases lying between them. This CDR3 is built from 13 residues. The CDR3 nucleotides read TGTGCCAGCACCTCGGGGGGCCCCGATACGCAGTATTTT. It specifies CASTSGGPDTQYF.

This clonotype was observed many times. The V gene is TRBV5-6, the J gene TRBJ2-3; D perhaps matches TRBD2 (7 bases). CDR3 size: 16 residues. V dropped 2 bases and J dropped 7 bases, with 20 bases sitting between them. CDR1 and CDR2 from the germline V gene are SGHDT and YYEEEE. CDR3 DNA: TGTGCCAGCAGCTTAGGATTGGGGGGGGCCGGGAATACGCAGTATTTT. Translating gives CASSLGLGGAGNTQYF.

This clonotype was detected many times. This chain connects TRBV7-6 to TRBJ1-2, with D tentatively TRBD1 (5 bases). The CDR3 length is 17 residues. V lost 5 bases, J lost 3 bases, and 22 bases lay in between. Per the germline V gene, CDR1 is SGHVS and CDR2 is FNYEAQ. CDR3 residues: CASSPQTGTEDYYGYTF. The CDR3 DNA sequence: TGTGCCAGCAGCCCTCAAACCGGGACGGAAGACTACTATGGCTACACCTTC. Full variable domain (outside the CDR3, taken from reference TRBV7-6 and TRBJ1-2): GAGVSQSPRYKVTKRGQDVALRCDPISGHVSLYWYRQALGQGPEFLTYFNYEAQQDKSGLPNDRFSAERPEGSISTLTIQRTEQRDSAMYRCASSPQTGTEDYYGYTFGSGTRLTVV.

This chain connects TRBV18 to TRBJ1-1, with TRBD1 matching over 9 bases. The CDR3 has 17 amino acids. CDR1 is KGHSH and CDR2 is LQKENI in the germline V gene. Trimming cost V 6 bases and J 1 base; bases outside gene matches: 12. CDR3 region: CASSPFQPGQGNTEAFF. In DNA form, the CDR3 reads TGTGCCAGCTCGCCTTTCCAACCGGGACAGGGGAACACTGAAGCTTTCTTT.

The table lists this clonotype with a few counts. The V and J genes are TRBV4-2 and TRBJ2-2, with 14 bases that match TRBD2. The CDR3 spans 18 residues. CDR1 is LGHNA, CDR2 YNFKEQ, per germline. The trim removed 1 base at V and 4 bases at J, leaving 5 bases unmatched. CDR3 sequence (DNA): TGTGCCAGCAGCCAAGGACTAGCGGGGGGGCCGAGCACCGGGGAGCTGTTTTTT. This encodes CASSQGLAGGPSTGELFF.

This clonotype was counted between two and nine times. The chain uses TRBV19 and TRBJ2-2; tentative D call: TRBD1 (5 bases). Per germline, CDR1 LNHDA and CDR2 SQIVND (reference sequence). With 3 bases removed from V and 6 bases from J, the gap between germline ends came to 8 bases. This CDR3 has 13 amino acids. CDR3 bases: TGTGCCAGTAGTATCCCAGGGTCCGGGGAGCTGTTTTTT. Encoded protein: CASSIPGSGELFF. Full variable domain (remainder filled in from reference TRBV19 and TRBJ2-2): DGGITQSPKYLFRKEGQNVTLSCEQNLNHDAMYWYRQDPGQGLRLIYYSQIVNDFQKGDIAEGYSVSREKKESFPLTVTSAQKNPTAFYLCASSIPGSGELFFGEGSRLTVL.

This chain uses TRBV20-1 with TRBJ1-1; 12 bases are a match to TRBD1. Trimming removed 3 bases from V and 2 bases from J; junction bases left unmatched: 7. Germline loops: CDR1 DFQATT, CDR2 SNEGSKA (reference sequence). CDR3 length: 16 amino acids. For the CDR3, the DNA is TGCAGTGCTAGGGGGCCTGGGACAGGGGGCAACACTGAAGCTTTCTTT. Its protein product is CSARGPGTGGNTEAFF.

The V call is TRBV12-5, the J call TRBJ2-2; D is undetermined. Between the trimmed V and J ends, which lost 5 bases and 5 bases, there was a span of 9 bases. Per the germline V gene, CDR1 is LGHNT and CDR2 is FRNRAP. CDR3 length: 13 amino acids. The CDR3 is CASGDASTGELFF. In nucleotides, the CDR3 is TGTGCTAGTGGTGACGCATCTACCGGGGAGCTGTTTTTT.

The CDR3 loop is CASTQGSSNQPQHF. Written as DNA, the CDR3 is TGTGCCAGTACTCAGGGCAGCAGCAATCAGCCCCAGCATTTT. The chain couples TRBV6-1 to TRBJ1-5; D may be TRBD1 (5 bases). CDR3 length: 14 amino acids. Trimming pared 9 bases from V and 1 base from J, leaving 13 bases between. The germline V gene has CDR1 MNHNS and CDR2 SASEGT.

The sample holds a few counts of this clonotype. This rearrangement joins TRBV28 to TRBJ2-1; D perhaps matches TRBD2 (5 bases). The CDR3 has 12 residues. The germline V and J ends were trimmed by 2 bases and 6 bases, with 5 bases remaining between them. In germline, CDR1 is MDHEN, CDR2 SYDVKM. The CDR3 region has the DNA TGTGCCAGCAGTTTACTAGCCAATGAGCAGTTCTTC. Amino acid sequence: CASSLLANEQFF.

This clonotype was seen repeatedly, ten times or more. The germline gene is not matched at one end of the junction; a read error may be the cause. The rearrangement uses TRBV5-1 and TRBJ1-1, with 7 nucleotides matching TRBD1. Germline lookup yields CDR1 SGHRS and CDR2 YFSETQ. The CDR3 length is 14 residues. The CDR3 region is CASSLDRVNTEAFF. In DNA form, the CDR3 reads TGTGCCAGCAGTTTAGACAGGGTGAACACTGAAGCTTTCTTT.